This T cell receptor (beta chain) came from a study of regulatory T cells in long-lasting Graves disease. For the study at large: Newly diagnosed Graves' patients had taken antithyroid drugs under 3 months. Study observations and caveats: Persistent disease was characterized by preferential usage of TRBV28, TRBJ1-2 and TRBJ2-5. Only a small sample size was used, which may have cut accuracy.

V gave up 2 bases and J gave up 1 base; unmatched junction bases: 3. In germline, CDR1 is SGHKS, CDR2 YYEKEE (reference sequence). This CDR3 has 15 residues. As for time point: newly diagnosed GD, antithyroid drugs for less than 3 months. Following extraction of RNA from PBMCs, that RNA was used to make the TCR library. This clonotype was picked up many times. The antigen remains unidentified. Arm-PCR of CDR3 regions and iRepertoire HTBI primers were the basis on which TCR beta libraries were built. TCRdb re-analysed the multiplex PCR reads in MiXCR, keeping a single row per CDR3 protein. Seen here are under 300,000 distinct CDR3 sequences, around 19% observed once, and the top ten hold 12% to 15%. These data also featured in a second study, about T cells in Graves' hyperthyroidism and ophthalmopathy. That work states: Newly diagnosed hyperthyroidism patients aged 18 to 65 years had disease lasting under 2 months.

The gene calls are TRBV5-5 and TRBJ1-1; 9 nucleotides match TRBD1. Sequenced here: peripheral blood mononuclear cells (PBMCs), sampled at new diagnosis, from a patient treated with antithyroid drugs. The sequence was obtained from a woman aged 25 to 39 with Graves disease. The CDR3 loop reads CASSLGTGSNTEAFF. CDR3 nucleotide sequence: TGTGCCAGCAGCTTAGGGACAGGGTCGAACACTGAAGCTTTCTTT.